Included here is one TCR beta chain sequence, with context. Its specificity is not known. The data belong to a study of OX40 agonist ivuxolimab in advanced cancers. Study-level findings and limits: There were, on average, more expanded clones in CD8+ T cells than in CD4+. The investigators did not determine what antigen specificity the expanded peripheral T cells had. Blood T cells, both CD4+ and CD8+, expanded clonally by week 6 at 0.1 to 3.0 mg/kg.

Measured with immunoSEQ multiplex PCR; TCRdb has only the in-frame clones, and not every one. The sample shows approximately 58,000 clones, approximately 90% of them seen only once. Excluded were patients having autoimmune disease history or systemic immunosuppression. There are 17 residues in the CDR3. This receptor was obtained from an adult with an advanced solid tumor such as melanoma, head and neck, liver or kidney cancer. The specimen comprised CD4+ or CD8+ T cells sorted from blood, sampled in a trial of the OX40 agonist ivuxolimab. This sequence joins TRBV21-1 and TRBJ2-5; the tabulated D call, TRBD1, remains unverified against the DNA. TRBV21-1 is annotated as a pseudogene. The CDR3 protein is CASSKVGGQGPQETQYF. The DNA for the CDR3 is TGTGCCAGCAGCAAAGTCGGGGGACAGGGGCCACAAGAGACCCAGTACTTC.